The 8 T cell receptor beta chains in this list originate from one sample, sequenced in a study of tissue T cells after allogeneic stem cell transplantation. The repertoire was sequenced with immunoSEQ multiplex PCR; TCRdb's copy has only in-frame clones and lacks some. The data hold around 3,200 clones, with 40% to 50% observed a single time. As to time point: mouse harvest day 14 after allogeneic transplant. Mouse grafts combined 10^7 T-cell-depleted bone marrow cells with 10^6 splenic CD5+ T cells. The sample consisted of gut tissue. The origin of the receptors is a female BALB/c mouse given C57BL/6 T cells with graft-versus-host disease after an allogeneic hematopoietic cell transplant.

This clone was seen only once. The gene symbols are mouse symbols. The CDR3 extends 1 residue past the end of the read, so its final part is completed from the germline J gene. The V and J genes are TRBV13-2 and TRBJ2-2; 8 positions agree with TRBD2. The CDR3 extends over 16 amino acids. Germline assignment: CDR1 NNHNN and CDR2 SYGAGS (reference sequence). With V trimmed by 0 bases and J by 2 bases, 3 bases remained unmatched. This CDR3 reads CASGDDGGANTGQLYF. CDR3 DNA (partial): TGTGCCAGCGGTGATGACGGGGGGGCTAACACCGGGCAGCTCTAC.

By share, this clone counts as large. Germline and genes here are mouse. With the read ending 1 residue before the CDR3 end, the germline J gene is used to fill in that end. The chain has TRBV2 and TRBJ2-7; 7 bases fit TRBD2. The CDR3 is made up of 10 amino acids. Per the germline V gene, CDR1 is LGHNA and CDR2 is YSYQKL. V trimming: 8 bases; J trimming: 6 bases; junction bases outside the gene matches: 1. The CDR3 region is CASGGGEQYF. The sequenced CDR3 bases are TGTGCCAGCGGGGGGGGTGAACAGTAC.

Of note for this clone: One end of the junction does not line up with germline, which may come from a read error. The gene symbols are mouse symbols. From the germline J gene comes the end of the CDR3, since the read stops 1 residue before it. The genes are TRBV13-1 and TRBJ2-7, with 12 bases aligning to TRBD2. CDR1 is NSHNY, CDR2 SYGAGN, per germline. This CDR3 comprises 15 residues. CDR3 sequence: CASGERDWGVYEQYF. Incomplete CDR3 DNA: TGTGCCAGCGGTGAAAGGGACTGGGGGGTTTATGAACAGTAC.

To note about this clone: Mouse gene names and germline throughout. The read ends 1 residue before the CDR3 terminus; that terminus is restored from the germline J gene. V gene TRBV13-3 combines with J gene TRBJ2-1, with TRBD1 as a possible D gene (6 bases). Germline V gene data show CDR1 as NNHDY and CDR2 as SYVADS. V was clipped by 4 bases and J by 3 bases, with 8 bases between them. CDR3 length: 13 amino acids. The CDR3 bases that were read are TGTGCCAGCAGTCGGGACATCTATGCTGAGCAGTTC. Its translation: CASSRDIYAEQF. The whole CDR3 is CASSRDIYAEQFF.

With regard to this clone: Gene names are mouse gene names. The read ends 1 residue before the CDR3 terminus; that terminus is restored from the germline J gene. The V gene is TRBV13-3, the J gene TRBJ2-7; 7 nucleotides agree with TRBD2. The CDR3 sequence is 12 residues long. Per germline, CDR1 NNHDY and CDR2 SYVADS. After removal of 2 bases from V and 7 bases from J, the junction contained 3 bases not matched to a gene. CDR3 sequence: CASSEDWREQYF. The CDR3 bases that were read are TGTGCCAGCAGTGAGGACTGGAGGGAACAGTAC.

On this clone: Gene names denote mouse genes. The read is 1 residue too short to cover the CDR3 end, so that end is filled in from the germline J gene. V is TRBV3 and J is TRBJ1-3; 8 nucleotides line up with TRBD1. Germline CDR1 and CDR2: SNHLY and FYNGKV (reference sequence). The CDR3 totals 13 residues. Trimming took 5 bases from V and 5 from J; bases not matched to a gene: 2. CDR3 residues: CASSRQGRNTLYF. The sequenced part of the CDR3 DNA is TGTGCCAGCAGCCGACAGGGGAGAAATACGCTCTAT.

This clone showed up just a few times. Here the gene names and germline are mouse. The read finishes 1 residue shy of the CDR3 end, and the germline J gene is used to complete it. The chain combines TRBV23 with TRBJ1-4. Germline CDR1 reads KGHTA; CDR2 reads FQNQQP. The CDR3 runs 14 residues. The CDR3 DNA, read in part, is TGCTCCAGCAGTCAGATATTTTCCAACGAAAGATTATTT. Amino acid sequence: CSSSQIFSNERLF. The entire CDR3 reads CSSSQIFSNERLFF.

For this clone: The gene names given are mouse names. The read terminates 1 residue ahead of where the CDR3 ends, so the germline J gene completes it. The chain has TRBV31 and TRBJ1-2, with D possibly being TRBD1 (6 bases). Germline V lookup: CDR1 GKSSPN, CDR2 SITVG. The CDR3 is 14 amino acids. The V end was cut by 0 bases, the J end by 0 bases, with 8 bases between. The CDR3 reads CAWSLGTTNSDYTF. CDR3 DNA (partial): TGTGCCTGGAGTCTGGGGACAACAAACTCCGACTACACC.